This record looks at one T cell receptor beta chain sequence and its context. Its antigen is not known. These data originate in a study of cytomegalovirus exposure and HLA in healthy donors. Turning to the study itself: Early released data comprised around 80 million unique TCRs from HLA-typed donors. Findings and caveats of the study: Later analysis identified a missense DCLRE1C variant that was linked to TCR beta V- and J-gene trimming.

Germline lookup yields CDR1 SGHAT and CDR2 FQNNGV. CDR3 size: 14 residues. Trimming removed 5 bases from V and 4 bases from J, with 14 bases in between. PCR amplification relied on 60 Vbeta primers (plus 13 Jbeta primers). Authors' methods: Later reanalysis found tens of millions of unique TCR beta chains, about 11 million of them shared. TCRdb's table, derived via immunoSEQ multiplex PCR, lists solely in-frame clones and lacks some. That table is the source of V, J and clone size, and D and trimming were worked out from the DNA. The table lists under 150,000 clones, approximately 80% of them singletons.

The receptor was derived from a woman in her forties in good health and CMV-seropositive. Material: PBMCs. The V call is TRBV11-2, the J call TRBJ1-2, with D possibly matching TRBD1 (5 bases). CDR3: CASSRDSLSYGYTF. CDR3 nucleotides: TGTGCCAGCAGCCGAGACAGCCTTAGCTATGGCTACACCTTC. Combining the CDR3 with reference TRBV11-2 and TRBJ1-2 gives the whole variable domain EAGVAQSPRYKIIEKRQSVAFWCNPISGHATLYWYQQILGQGPKLLIQFQNNGVVDDSQLPKDRFSAERLKGVDSTLKIQPAKLEDSAVYLCASSRDSLSYGYTFGSGTRLTVV.